What follows are 10 T cell receptor beta chains derived from one specimen sequenced in a study of T cell repertoires in cytomegalovirus infection. TCRdb redid the calling of the reads with MiXCR, one entry per CDR3 protein. This sample has approximately 1,000,000 distinct CDR3 sequences, with approximately 31% found just once. Antigens for these TCRs are unknown. Sequencing used cultured CD8+ T cells from PBMCs, obtained from culture after CMV antigen stimulation. These receptors were obtained from a human donor in good health (CMV status not recorded). Some clones in this sample may be carry-over from other donors' samples.

This clonotype has a handful of counts. The J gene is TRBJ2-7, the V gene TRBV19; 10 bases agree with TRBD2. The germline V gene encodes CDR1 LNHDA and CDR2 SQIVND (reference sequence). V dropped 5 bases and J dropped 5; count of bases not matched to a gene: 6. The CDR3 contains 14 residues. The CDR3 region has the DNA TGTGCCAGTAGTTGGGGACTAGCGACGGACGAGCAGTACTTC. It encodes CASSWGLATDEQYF.

The V gene is TRBV19, the J gene TRBJ1-6, with D possibly being TRBD1 (5 bases). The CDR3 is 16 residues long. Germline V gene sequence: CDR1 LNHDA, CDR2 SQIVND (reference sequence). V dropped 6 bases and J dropped 0 bases, with 12 bases sitting between them. This CDR3 is CASRGRESSYNSPLHF. CDR3 nucleotides: TGTGCCAGTAGAGGCAGGGAGAGCTCCTATAATTCACCCCTCCACTTT. The complete variable domain, with remaining parts taken from reference TRBV19 and TRBJ1-6, reads DGGITQSPKYLFRKEGQNVTLSCEQNLNHDAMYWYRQDPGQGLRLIYYSQIVNDFQKGDIAEGYSVSREKKESFPLTVTSAQKNPTAFYLCASRGRESSYNSPLHFGNGTRLTVT.

The rearrangement links TRBV7-8 to TRBJ2-3, with TRBD2 identical over 10 bases. V shed 4 bases and J 5 bases; nucleotides not matched to a gene: 12. The CDR3 contains 17 residues. The V gene's germline CDR1 is SGHVS and CDR2 FQNEAQ. The CDR3 spells CASSSREWLAGVDTQYF. The CDR3 DNA is TGTGCCAGCAGCTCCCGGGAGTGGCTAGCGGGGGTAGATACGCAGTATTTT.

The sample holds a few counts of this clonotype. This CDR3 reads CASSPRDSLTDTQYF. In nucleotides, the CDR3 is TGTGCCAGCAGCCCCCGGGACTCGCTCACAGATACGCAGTATTTT. The chain recombines TRBV28 with TRBJ2-3; tentatively, D is TRBD2 (6 bases). The CDR3 spans 15 residues. Germline V CDR1 and CDR2: MDHEN, SYDVKM. V dropped 6 bases and J dropped 2 bases, with 15 bases sitting between them. Complete variable domain (other parts from reference TRBV28 and TRBJ2-3): DVKVTQSSRYLVKRTGEKVFLECVQDMDHENMFWYRQDPGLGLRLIYFSYDVKMKEKGDIPEGYSVSREKKERFSLILESASTNQTSMYLCASSPRDSLTDTQYFGPGTRLTVL.

As to this clonotype: The germline gene is not matched at one end of the junction; a read error may be the cause. The rearrangement links TRBV7-6 to TRBJ2-5, with D maybe TRBD2 (5 bases). This CDR3 has 15 amino acids. Germline values: CDR1 SGHVS, CDR2 FNYEAQ. CDR3 protein: CANSLVPGYQETQYF. The CDR3 coding sequence is TGTGCCAACAGCTTAGTACCGGGGTACCAAGAGACCCAGTACTTC.

The V gene is TRBV27, the J gene TRBJ1-5; D may be TRBD1 (5 bases). CDR1 is MNHEY and CDR2 is SMNVEV in the germline V gene (reference sequence). This CDR3 has 15 amino acids. Trimming cost V 3 bases and J 4 bases, with 13 bases left between them. CDR3 sequence (DNA): TGTGCCAGCAGTTTGATAGGGGACTTAAATCAGCCCCAGCATTTT. Translated: CASSLIGDLNQPQHF.

This clonotype turned up a few times. CDR3 loop: CASSQDQEVYNEQFF. CDR3 sequence (DNA): TGTGCCAGCAGCCAAGACCAAGAGGTCTACAATGAGCAGTTCTTC. The V and J genes are TRBV14 and TRBJ2-1; D is uncertain. The V end lost 0 bases, the J end lost 3 bases, and 9 bases lay between the germline ends. Germline-derived CDR1 and CDR2 are SGHDN and FVKESK. The CDR3 sequence is 15 residues long. Full variable domain (rest looked up from reference TRBV14 and TRBJ2-1): EAGVTQFPSHSVIEKGQTVTLRCDPISGHDNLYWYRRVMGKEIKFLLHFVKESKQDESGMPNNRFLAERTGGTYSTLKVQPAELEDSGVYFCASSQDQEVYNEQFFGPGTRLTVL.

The V and J genes are TRBV28 and TRBJ1-5, with a possible D match to TRBD1 (6 bases). Germline V lookup: CDR1 MDHEN, CDR2 SYDVKM. Trimming shortened V by 2 bases and J by 5 bases, and 13 bases separated the two germline ends. The CDR3 loop spans 15 amino acids. The CDR3 DNA is TGTGCCAGCAGTTTACGGGGGCAAGAAGATCAGCCCCAGCATTTT. Translation gives CASSLRGQEDQPQHF.

The rearrangement uses TRBV5-4 and TRBJ2-3, with a weak D call TRBD1 (6 bases). V lost 9 bases and J lost 2, with 10 bases in between. Looked up from germline, CDR1 is SGHNT and CDR2 is YYREEE (reference sequence). The CDR3 covers 12 residues. The CDR3 nucleotides are TGTGCCACCGGGGACACCACAGATACGCAGTATTTT. The encoded protein is CATGDTTDTQYF.

As for this clonotype: Its ends do not fully match the called genes, so a read error is possible. The chain uses TRBV19 and TRBJ1-1; perhaps TRBD1 as D (5 bases). The CDR3 consists of 14 residues. From germline, CDR1 is LNHDA and CDR2 SQIVND (reference sequence). Here the CDR3 DNA reads TGTGTCAGTATTCCGACAGCGCTGAACACTGAAGCTTTCTTT. Amino acid sequence: CVSIPTALNTEAFF.